This T cell receptor (beta chain) was identified during a study of spatial heterogeneity in lung cancer. Background on the study: There were consistently more beta-chain sequences detected than alpha-chain sequences.

The CDR3 contains 15 residues. Germline assignment: CDR1 SNHLY and CDR2 FYNNEI. V was pared by 8 bases and J by 6 bases, with 13 bases of the junction left unmatched. Study findings and constraints: Tumor T-cell coverage was an estimated 7% or so for alpha and 13% to 15% for beta chains. Higher tumor mutation counts went along with higher counts of expanded intratumoral alpha and beta TCRs.

Time point specified: sample taken at primary tumor resection. There were 72 donors, all of them untreated patients with early-stage non-small cell lung cancer. By proportion, this clonotype is medium-sized. Its antigen remains unidentified. Using its own MiXCR run on the 5' RACE reads, TCRdb lists one record per CDR3 protein. The sample contains around 8,100 distinct CDR3 sequences, 11% to 15% of which appear only once. The clonotype was recovered from a female donor with early-stage non-small cell lung cancer. The chain combines TRBV2 with TRBJ1-5; 7 bases are a match to TRBD1. Sequenced here: lung tumor tissue, sampled at surgery. CDR3 nucleotide sequence: TGTGCCAGCTCGGACTTGGCAGGGGGAATTCAGCCCCAGCATTTT. Translating gives CASSDLAGGIQPQHF.